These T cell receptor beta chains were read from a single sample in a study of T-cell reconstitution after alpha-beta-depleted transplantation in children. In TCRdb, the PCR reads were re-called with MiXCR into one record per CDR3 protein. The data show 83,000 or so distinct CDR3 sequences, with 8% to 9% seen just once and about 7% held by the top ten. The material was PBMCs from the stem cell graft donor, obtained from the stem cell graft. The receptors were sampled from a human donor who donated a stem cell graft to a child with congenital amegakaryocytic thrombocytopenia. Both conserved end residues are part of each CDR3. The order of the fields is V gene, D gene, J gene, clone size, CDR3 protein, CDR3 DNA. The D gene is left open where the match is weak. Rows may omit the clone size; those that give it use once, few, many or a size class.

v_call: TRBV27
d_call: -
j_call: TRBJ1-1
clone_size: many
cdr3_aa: CASSLGYEGYTEAFF
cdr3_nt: TGTGCCAGCAGTTTGGGCTACGAGGGGTACACTGAAGCTTTCTTT

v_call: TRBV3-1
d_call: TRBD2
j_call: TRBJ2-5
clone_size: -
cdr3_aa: CASSQGGSSGDTETQYF
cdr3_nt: TGTGCCAGCAGCCAAGGGGGATCAAGCGGGGATACAGAGACCCAGTACTTC

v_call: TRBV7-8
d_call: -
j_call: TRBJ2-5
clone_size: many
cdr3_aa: CASSKTREETQYF
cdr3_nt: TGTGCCAGCAGCAAGACTAGGGAAGAGACCCAGTACTTC

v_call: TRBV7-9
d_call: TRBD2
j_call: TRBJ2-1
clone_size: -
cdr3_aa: CASSHPGGVNEQFF
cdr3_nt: TGTGCCAGCAGCCACCCCGGGGGGGTGAATGAGCAGTTCTTC

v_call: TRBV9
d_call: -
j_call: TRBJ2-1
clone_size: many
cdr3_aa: CASSVEWGSYNEQFF
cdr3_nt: TGTGCCAGCAGCGTAGAATGGGGTTCCTACAATGAGCAGTTCTTC

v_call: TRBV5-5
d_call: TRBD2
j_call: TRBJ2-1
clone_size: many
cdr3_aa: CASSASGTSGRGENEQFF
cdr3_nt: TGTGCCAGCAGCGCCTCCGGGACTAGCGGGAGAGGGGAAAATGAGCAGTTCTTC

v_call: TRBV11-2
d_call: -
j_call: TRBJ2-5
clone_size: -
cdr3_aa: CASSKGLQETQYF
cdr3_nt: TGTGCCAGCAGCAAAGGCCTCCAAGAGACCCAGTACTTC

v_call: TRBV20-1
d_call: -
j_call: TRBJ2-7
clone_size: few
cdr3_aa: CSARDWDTYEQYF
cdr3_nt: TGCAGTGCTAGAGATTGGGACACCTACGAGCAGTACTTC

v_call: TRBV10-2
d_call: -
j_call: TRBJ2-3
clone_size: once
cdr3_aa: CASNLLSRTDTQYF
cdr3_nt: TGCGCCAGCAACTTACTGAGTCGCACAGATACGCAGTATTTC

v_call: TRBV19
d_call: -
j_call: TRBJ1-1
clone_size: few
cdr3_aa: CASTQGRPFTIVMNTEAFF
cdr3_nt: TGTGCCAGTACTCAGGGAAGGCCATTTACAATCGTTATGAACACTGAAGCTTTCTTT

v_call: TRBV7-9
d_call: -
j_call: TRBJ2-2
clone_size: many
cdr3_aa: CASSPGITGELFF
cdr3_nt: TGTGCCAGCAGCCCCGGTATAACCGGGGAGCTGTTTTTT

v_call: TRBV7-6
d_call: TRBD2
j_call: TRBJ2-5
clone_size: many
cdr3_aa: CASSWPGLVSPQYF
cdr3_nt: TGTGCCAGCAGCTGGCCGGGACTAGTCAGTCCCCAGTACTTC

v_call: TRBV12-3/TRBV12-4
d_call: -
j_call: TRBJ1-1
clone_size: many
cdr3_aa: CASSQQRGGTGMTEAFF
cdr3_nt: TGTGCCAGCAGTCAACAAAGGGGTGGTACGGGGATGACTGAAGCTTTCTTT

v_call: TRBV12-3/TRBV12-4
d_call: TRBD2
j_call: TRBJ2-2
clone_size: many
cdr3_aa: CASSVTSGTGELFF
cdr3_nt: TGTGCCAGCAGTGTGACTAGCGGCACCGGGGAGCTGTTTTTT

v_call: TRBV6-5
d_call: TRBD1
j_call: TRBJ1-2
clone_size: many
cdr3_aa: CASRGQGMDYGYTF
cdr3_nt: TGTGCCAGCCGGGGACAGGGTATGGACTATGGCTACACCTTC

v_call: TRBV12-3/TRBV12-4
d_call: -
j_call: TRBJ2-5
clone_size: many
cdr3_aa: CASSFEEETQYF
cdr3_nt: TGTGCCAGCAGTTTCGAAGAGGAGACCCAGTACTTC

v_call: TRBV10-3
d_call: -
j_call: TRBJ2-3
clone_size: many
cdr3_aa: CAISESGALLSTDTQYF
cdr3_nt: TGTGCCATCAGTGAGTCGGGGGCACTTCTTAGCACAGATACGCAGTATTTT

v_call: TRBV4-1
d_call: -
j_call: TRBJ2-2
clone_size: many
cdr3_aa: CASSQVTEGLPPISTGELFF
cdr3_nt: TGCGCCAGCAGCCAAGTAACCGAGGGCCTCCCACCCATAAGCACCGGGGAGCTGTTTTTT

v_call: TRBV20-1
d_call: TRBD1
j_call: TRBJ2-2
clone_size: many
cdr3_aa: CSAGGQDHSTGELFF
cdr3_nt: TGCAGTGCTGGGGGACAGGACCATTCCACCGGGGAGCTGTTTTTT

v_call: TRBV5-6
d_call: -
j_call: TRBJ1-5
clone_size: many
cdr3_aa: CASSLMVNGNQPQHF
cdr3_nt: TGTGCCAGCAGCTTGATGGTTAATGGCAATCAGCCCCAGCATTTT

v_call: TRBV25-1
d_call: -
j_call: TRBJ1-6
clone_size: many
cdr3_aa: CASESGSGFSPLHF
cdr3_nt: TGTGCCAGCGAGTCCGGGTCGGGGTTCTCACCCCTCCACTTT

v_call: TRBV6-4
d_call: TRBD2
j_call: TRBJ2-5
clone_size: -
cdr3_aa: CASSNGLADETQYF
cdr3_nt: TGTGCCAGCAGTAACGGACTAGCGGATGAGACCCAGTACTTC

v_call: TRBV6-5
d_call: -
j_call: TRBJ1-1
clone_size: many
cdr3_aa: CASRPSLGGTEAFF
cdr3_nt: TGTGCCAGCAGGCCCTCGCTCGGGGGCACTGAAGCTTTCTTT

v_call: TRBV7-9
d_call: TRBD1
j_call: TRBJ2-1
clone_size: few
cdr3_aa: CASSTQGAGEQFF
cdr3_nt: TGTGCCAGCAGCACCCAGGGGGCCGGTGAGCAGTTCTTC

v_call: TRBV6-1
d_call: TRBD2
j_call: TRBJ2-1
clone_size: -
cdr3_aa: CASRGGESSYNEQFF
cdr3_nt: TGTGCCAGCAGGGGAGGGGAAAGCTCCTACAATGAGCAGTTCTTC

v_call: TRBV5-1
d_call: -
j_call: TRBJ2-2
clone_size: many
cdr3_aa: CASSLAGRGDTGELFF
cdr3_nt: TGCGCCAGCAGCTTGGCTGGCAGGGGAGACACCGGGGAGCTGTTTTTT

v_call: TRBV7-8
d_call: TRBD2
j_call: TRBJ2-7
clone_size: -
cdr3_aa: CASSLKRESLGQYF
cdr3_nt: TGTGCCAGCAGCTTAAAGCGGGAGTCTCTCGGGCAGTACTTC

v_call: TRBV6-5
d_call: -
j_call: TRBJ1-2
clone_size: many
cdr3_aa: CASKKGVYGYTF
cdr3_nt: TGTGCCAGCAAAAAAGGGGTCTATGGCTACACCTTC

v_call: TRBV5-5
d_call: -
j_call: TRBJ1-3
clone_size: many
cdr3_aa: CASSADASSGNTIYF
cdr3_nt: TGTGCCAGCAGCGCGGACGCCAGCTCTGGAAACACCATATATTTT

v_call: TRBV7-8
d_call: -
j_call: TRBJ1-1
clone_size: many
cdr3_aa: CASSFRGEMNTEAFF
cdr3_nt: TGTGCCAGCAGCTTTAGGGGGGAGATGAACACTGAAGCTTTCTTT

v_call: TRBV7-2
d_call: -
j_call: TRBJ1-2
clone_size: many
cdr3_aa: CASSLGVDGYTF
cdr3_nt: TGTGCCAGCAGCCTAGGGGTGGATGGCTACACCTTC

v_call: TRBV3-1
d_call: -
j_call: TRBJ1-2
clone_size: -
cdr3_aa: CASSQSRNYGYTF
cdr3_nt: TGTGCCAGCAGCCAAAGCAGAAACTATGGCTACACCTTC

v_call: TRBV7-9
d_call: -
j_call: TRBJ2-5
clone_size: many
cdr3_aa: CASSAQNSQETQYF
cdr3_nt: TGTGCCAGCAGCGCACAAAACAGTCAAGAGACCCAGTACTTC

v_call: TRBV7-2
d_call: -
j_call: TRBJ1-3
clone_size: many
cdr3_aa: CASSWSGSSGNTIYF
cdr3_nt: TGTGCCAGCAGCTGGTCTGGATCCTCTGGAAACACCATATATTTT

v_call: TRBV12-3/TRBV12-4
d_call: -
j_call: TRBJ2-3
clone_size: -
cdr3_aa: CASRRISGTDTQYF
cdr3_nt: TGTGCCAGCAGACGGATTAGCGGCACAGATACGCAGTATTTT

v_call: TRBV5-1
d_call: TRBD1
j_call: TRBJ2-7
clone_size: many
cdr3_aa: CASSRTGYIDEQYF
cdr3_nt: TGCGCCAGCAGCAGGACAGGGTATATCGACGAGCAGTACTTC

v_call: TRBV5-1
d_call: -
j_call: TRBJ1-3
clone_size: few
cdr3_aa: CASSLVQGAFSGNTIYF
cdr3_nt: TGCGCCAGCAGCTTGGTCCAGGGCGCGTTCTCTGGAAACACCATATATTTT